The rows below give T cell receptor beta chains drawn from one sample of a study of blood T cell repertoires in COVID-19. Generated by immunoSEQ multiplex PCR, the TCRdb table keeps only in-frame clones and is missing some. The sample lists roughly 500,000 clones, around 87% occurring once. The material sequenced was PBMCs or T cells enriched from blood (not recorded which). Source of these receptors: a woman between 40 and 55 years old who had recovered from COVID-19. CDR3s leave out the opening cysteine and the closing phenylalanine or tryptophan. Clone size is shown for a subset of rows, as once, few, many or a class of expanded clone.

size	J	length	V	CDR3
.	TRBJ1-2	13	TRBV28	ASRLGQGPHYGYT
.	TRBJ1-1	11	TRBV29-1	SVVRNAGTEAF
.	TRBJ1-6	14	TRBV7-2	ASSLGGQGAGSPLH
.	TRBJ2-7	14	TRBV7-2	ASSAHRTQRGSEQY
.	TRBJ1-6	12	TRBV11-2	ASSLRRGYSPLH
.	TRBJ2-3	16	TRBV12-5	ASGLPLRQGGSTDTQY
few	TRBJ1-1	11	TRBV19	AGSSRGGAEAF
.	TRBJ2-2	14	TRBV7-8	ASSPRLATSTGELF
.	TRBJ2-5	12	TRBV7-6	ASTVYQGQETQY
once	TRBJ2-3	12	TRBV24-1	ATSDRTSTDTQY
.	TRBJ1-3	13	TRBV7-2	ASSKTSGVGNTIY
.	TRBJ1-4	12	TRBV20-1	SATEDRGNEKLF
.	TRBJ2-5	14	TRBV3-1/TRBV3-2	ASSGSASGRGETQY